The TCR beta chain described here comes from a study of tumor and adjacent non-tumor tissue in lung cancer. Three rounds of nested PCR, following a modified ARM-PCR protocol, produced the TCRbeta library. TCRdb ran MiXCR on the multiplex PCR reads and lists one entry per CDR3 protein. Here the sample spans tens of thousands of distinct CDR3 sequences, about two thirds being singletons. This CDR3 is 16 amino acids long. With 6 bases removed from V and 4 bases from J, the gap between germline ends came to 21 bases. CDR1 and CDR2 from the germline V gene are MDHEN and SYDVKM. The template was RNA from unsorted bulk tissue. A word on this clonotype: This could be a read error, since a much larger clone is one nucleotide away.

The TCR sequence derives from a woman aged 70-85 years with non-small cell lung cancer. The sample was lung tumor tissue. The chain carries TRBV28 and TRBJ1-1, with unresolved D. The CDR3 protein is CASSLREITLITEAFF. CDR3 sequence (DNA): TGTGCCAGCAGCTTGAGGGAGATAACTCTGATCACTGAAGCTTTCTTT.